These 17 T cell receptor beta chains came from one sample sequenced in a study of T cells after posttransplantation cyclophosphamide. The protocol was immunoSEQ multiplex PCR, while the TCRdb copy is restricted to in-frame clones and leaves out a portion. The sample is made up of tens of thousands of clones, none counted only once. Material for sequencing was PBMCs. The receptors originated from a man in his fifties or sixties in good health, CMV-negative, and a related stem cell transplant donor.

This clone was picked up many times. The rearrangement links TRBV29-1 to TRBJ1-2; a possible D gene is TRBD1 (6 bases). Trimming cost V 7 bases and J 7 bases, with 16 bases left between them. The CDR3 has 12 amino acids. Germline V gives CDR1 SQVTM, CDR2 ANQGSEA. The CDR3 DNA sequence: TGCAGCGCTGGACAGTTAGTTAGTGGCTACACCTTC. Translation gives CSAGQLVSGYTF.

The V call is TRBV5-1, the J call TRBJ2-5, with a possible D match to TRBD1 (5 bases). With the DNA end fitting TRBJ2-7 better, the J assignment may be wrong. Germline lookup yields CDR1 SGHRS and CDR2 YFSETQ. CDR3 length: 13 amino acids. CDR3 sequence (DNA): TGCGCCAGCAGCAAGGACATCTCCTACGAGCAGTACTTC. This sequence encodes CASSKDISYEQYF.

This clone was picked up many times. V is TRBV30 and J is TRBJ2-3; D unclear. CDR1 is GTSNPN and CDR2 is SVGIG in the germline V gene (reference sequence). CDR3 length equals 12 residues. V lost 5 bases to trimming and J lost 2 bases, with 8 bases between them. The CDR3 DNA reads as TGTGCCTGGGACACCTACACAGATACGCAGTATTTT. As protein: CAWDTYTDTQYF.

The sample holds many counts of this clone. V and J are TRBV5-1 and TRBJ2-7; 7 bases align to TRBD2. J was trimmed by 7 bases and V by 1 base; bases with no gene match: 5. The length of the CDR3 is 13 residues. Per germline, CDR1 SGHRS and CDR2 YFSETQ. This CDR3 reads CASSLTREREQYF. DNA of the CDR3: TGCGCCAGCAGCTTGACGCGGGAGCGTGAGCAGTACTTC.

This clone was picked up many times. This chain joins TRBV5-1 and TRBJ1-2; 8 bases line up with TRBD1. Germline CDR1 reads SGHRS; CDR2 reads YFSETQ. The CDR3 runs 14 residues. V lost 1 base and J lost 9; bases outside the gene matches: 8. For the CDR3, the DNA is TGCGCCAGCAGCTTGAGAGGACAGGGCGGTAGCTACACCTTC. It specifies CASSLRGQGGSYTF.

This clone has a count of ten or more. The rearrangement joins TRBV6-5 to TRBJ1-1; TRBD1 aligns across 7 bases. V was clipped by 2 bases and J by 4 bases; unmatched bases: 10. Germline V gene lookup returns CDR1 MNHEY and CDR2 SVGAGI. The CDR3 is 16 amino acids. As DNA, the CDR3 is TGTGCCAGCAGTTACAACCCCGGGACAGATGGCACTGAAGCTTTCTTT. Its protein is CASSYNPGTDGTEAFF.

V and J are TRBV6-5 and TRBJ1-5; D is uncertain. Looked up from germline, CDR1 is MNHEY and CDR2 is SVGAGI. Trimming shortened V by 5 bases and J by 4 bases, and 12 bases separated the two germline ends. CDR3 length: 14 residues. CDR3 nucleotide sequence: TGTGCCAGCAGTAATGGACTGCTTAATCAGCCCCAGCATTTT. This encodes CASSNGLLNQPQHF.

The table lists this clone with many counts. The chain uses TRBV7-3 and TRBJ2-3; D is perhaps TRBD2 (6 bases). Germline CDR1 is SGHTA and CDR2 is FQGTGA. The V end was cut by 4 bases, the J end by 3 bases, with 17 bases between. This CDR3 contains 16 residues. CDR3 nucleotides: TGTGCCAGCAGCTCCGGAATTAGCGGAGGAACAGATACGCAGTATTTT. It encodes CASSSGISGGTDTQYF.

The table lists this clone with many counts. The rearrangement links TRBV6-6 to TRBJ2-1, with D hard to call. V lost 6 bases, J lost 3 bases, and 18 bases lay in between. This CDR3 has 16 amino acids. Germline CDR1 MNHNY, CDR2 SVGAGI (reference sequence). The CDR3 region is CASRPGAHTFYNEQFF. The CDR3 DNA is TGTGCCAGCAGACCCGGAGCCCATACCTTCTACAATGAGCAGTTCTTC.

This clone was seen ten or more times. V and J are TRBV11-2 and TRBJ1-1, with a weak D call TRBD1 (5 bases). Trimming took off 1 base at V and 3 bases at J, with 9 bases between the two ends. This CDR3 contains 14 residues. From germline, CDR1 is SGHAT and CDR2 FQNNGV. DNA for the CDR3: TGTGCCAGCAGCTTAGGGGGGGGTTACACTGAAGCTTTCTTT. Translation: CASSLGGGYTEAFF.

This clone was found many times. The chain carries TRBV7-2 and TRBJ2-1; perhaps TRBD1 as D (6 bases). The CDR3 loop spans 17 amino acids. Trimming took off 5 bases at V and 6 bases at J, with 23 bases between the two ends. Looked up from germline, CDR1 is SGHTA and CDR2 is FQGNSA. Written as DNA, the CDR3 is TGTGCCAGCAGCGTGCAGACTCAGGGGAAAGTAGCCAATGAGCAGTTCTTC. As protein: CASSVQTQGKVANEQFF.

This clone has only a few counts. V usage is TRBV7-9 and J usage is TRBJ1-6; the D gene is possibly TRBD1 (6 bases). This CDR3 has 16 amino acids. Germline V gene sequence: CDR1 SEHNR, CDR2 FQNEAQ (reference sequence). V dropped 5 bases and J dropped 8 bases, with 19 bases sitting between them. CDR3 sequence (DNA): TGTGCCAGCAGCCGCGGGGGGGGGCGCTCGGATTCACCCCTCCACTTT. As protein: CASSRGGGRSDSPLHF.

This clone was counted many times. The chain couples TRBV21-1 to TRBJ1-1; TRBD1 reflects the table's D call only, with no check against the DNA. TRBV21-1 represents a pseudogene. The CDR3 has 23 amino acids. This CDR3 reads CASSNKVLWTGATFFLMNTEAFF. The CDR3 DNA is TGTGCCAGCAGCAATAAAGTCCTGTGGACAGGGGCCACCTTTTTCCTCATGAACACTGAAGCTTTCTTT.

This clone has a count of ten or more. The chain carries TRBV5-4 and TRBJ2-1; weak D call: TRBD2 (5 bases). Germline V lookup: CDR1 SGHNT, CDR2 YYREEE (reference sequence). The CDR3 is 15 amino acids. Trimming took off 0 bases at V and 4 bases at J, with 11 bases between the two ends. The DNA for the CDR3 is TGTGCCAGCAGCTTGGGGACTGGTATTTACAATGAGCAGTTCTTC. It codes for CASSLGTGIYNEQFF.

This clone was found a few times. This sequence joins TRBV15 and TRBJ2-5; 7 bases align to TRBD1. CDR1 LNHNV and CDR2 YYDKDF come from the germline V gene (reference sequence). CDR3 length equals 12 residues. Losses at the gene ends were 3 bases for V and 11 bases for J; bases not matched to a gene: 6. CDR3 in DNA: TGTGCCACCAGCAGGACAGGGTACCAGCAGTACTTC. It is translated as CATSRTGYQQYF.

The sample holds many counts of this clone. The rearrangement uses TRBV27 and TRBJ1-4, with 8 positions matching TRBD1. The V gene end was trimmed by 0 bases and the J gene end by 4 bases; junction bases not matched to a gene: 7. Germline assignment: CDR1 MNHEY and CDR2 SMNVEV (reference sequence). The CDR3 extends over 17 amino acids. The CDR3 region is CASSLSWTGRFNEKLFF. CDR3 DNA sequence: TGTGCCAGCAGTTTATCGTGGACAGGGCGGTTTAATGAAAAACTGTTTTTT.

This clone has a count of ten or more. The J gene is TRBJ2-7, the V gene TRBV27; 7 bases line up with TRBD1. Losses at the gene ends were 9 bases for V and 5 bases for J; bases not matched to a gene: 10. Germline values: CDR1 MNHEY, CDR2 SMNVEV (reference sequence). The CDR3 is made up of 13 amino acids. As DNA, the CDR3 is TGTGCCAGTAACAAGGGGGCGGGTGACGAGCAGTACTTC. It translates to CASNKGAGDEQYF.